A selection of T cell receptor beta chains follows, all from one sample in a study of CD8+ T cells in alopecia areata. Method: immunoSEQ multiplex PCR; TCRdb's copy keeps in-frame clones and lacks some. The table includes more than 150,000 clones, less than 65% detected once. Sample: CD8+ T cells sorted from blood, taken at week 0. All receptors derive from a human donor with alopecia areata. CDR3s leave out the opening cysteine and the closing phenylalanine or tryptophan.

j_call v_call cdr3_aa
TRBJ2-5 TRBV6-6 ASGDTGTQY
TRBJ1-2 TRBV25-1 ASSETGNYGYT
TRBJ2-1 TRBV29-1 SVEAVGSYNEQF
TRBJ2-7 TRBV5-1 ASSLGDRSYEQY
TRBJ2-3 TRBV27 ASTLGGVTDTQY
TRBJ1-5 TRBV29-1 SVADGQGAWNSNQPQH
TRBJ1-2 TRBV4-2 ASSHSYGYT
TRBJ2-7 TRBV7-8 ASSAGTISYEQY
TRBJ2-7 TRBV30 AWSEGTGHEQY
TRBJ2-1 TRBV5-7 ASQKRGRSSGEQF
TRBJ1-2 TRBV15 ATSRPLAPTSYGYT
TRBJ1-2 TRBV30 AWSDLGLYGYT
TRBJ2-3 TRBV4-3 ASSHGSDTQY
TRBJ2-1 TRBV9 ASSAKGQGNLYNEQF
TRBJ2-1 TRBV20-1 SASLEERQF
TRBJ1-1 TRBV7-2 ASRLTGRNTEAF
TRBJ1-2 TRBV12-5 ASGSRGDGYT
TRBJ1-1 TRBV4-3 ASSQDENQAF
TRBJ2-3 TRBV13 ASSAGLSTDTQY
TRBJ2-7 TRBV2 ASTAPADYEQY
TRBJ2-7 TRBV4-2 ASSQTGVSEQY
TRBJ2-5 TRBV11-2 ASSLGETQY
TRBJ2-3 TRBV23-1 ASSQLHSTDTQY
TRBJ2-2 TRBV29-1 SVTLDGHANTGELF
TRBJ2-4 TRBV9 ASSANTGSKNIQY
TRBJ1-1 TRBV29-1 SVRTGNTEAF
TRBJ2-1 TRBV29-1 SVEPLAGGPDNEQF
TRBJ2-6 TRBV27 ASTGSGRGANVLT
TRBJ1-2 TRBV30 AWSVGDRVHGYT
TRBJ1-1 TRBV13 ASSSGNTEAF
TRBJ1-1 TRBV7-2 ASSQGTANTEAF
TRBJ2-7 TRBV14 ASSVSPYEQY
TRBJ1-1 TRBV6-1 ASSQGGFTEAF
TRBJ2-2 TRBV19 ASGAGELF
TRBJ2-2 TRBV7-9 ASRHDRDQTGELF
TRBJ2-2 TRBV25-1 ASSDSAEALPGELF
TRBJ1-6 TRBV6-5 ASKSGGNSPLH
TRBJ2-7 TRBV7-9 ASSLSRGLSYEQY
TRBJ1-1 TRBV30 AWSGYSNTEAF
TRBJ1-6 TRBV30 AWAPGSNSPLH
TRBJ2-3 TRBV5-1 ASSLRGNTDTQY
TRBJ2-7 TRBV27 ATSGVPSREQY
TRBJ2-1 TRBV13 ASSPSEQRIYNEQF
TRBJ1-1 TRBV9 ASSVSSSMNTEAF
TRBJ2-3 TRBV2 ASIDSGGPDTQY
TRBJ1-1 TRBV29-1 SVESGARNTEAF
TRBJ1-5 TRBV2 ASSLPWANQPQH
TRBJ1-2 TRBV4-3 ASSQGTGIGYGYT
TRBJ1-1 TRBV10-3 AISDSNEAF
TRBJ1-1 TRBV4-1 ASSHSQGSEAF
TRBJ2-2 TRBV29-1 SVVTGSGELF
TRBJ2-1 TRBV4-3 ASSQALNNEQF
TRBJ1-2 TRBV7-2 ASSARTGGLLGYT
TRBJ2-6 TRBV7-8 ATGSGANVLT
TRBJ1-2 TRBV15 ATSRERGNYGYT
TRBJ2-4 TRBV30 AWSEYDSFEGPGIQY